These 21 T cell receptor beta chains came from one sample sequenced in a study of cytomegalovirus exposure and HLA in healthy donors. With 60 Vbeta and 13 Jbeta primers, the PCR was carried out. Repertoires were generated with immunoSEQ multiplex PCR, while TCRdb's copy carries only in-frame clones and drops some. The sample has about 140,000 clones; about three quarters are singletons. The source material was PBMCs. These receptors all come from a woman in her forties in good health and CMV-seronegative.

V is TRBV9 and J is TRBJ1-3; TRBD1 agrees at 7 bases. CDR1 and CDR2 (germline): SGDLS, YYNGEE. The V segment lost 3 bases and the J segment 3 bases; nucleotides outside the gene matches: 15. This CDR3 is 18 amino acids long. CDR3 in DNA: TGTGCCAGCAGCGCATGGCAGGGGGGCTATAACAGTGGAAACACCATATATTTT. Encoded protein: CASSAWQGGYNSGNTIYF. The full variable domain, in which reference TRBV9 and TRBJ1-3 provide the parts outside the CDR3, is DSGVTQTPKHLITATGQRVTLRCSPRSGDLSVYWYQQSLDQGLQFLIQYYNGEERAKGNILERFSAQQFPDLHSELNLSSLELGDSALYFCASSAWQGGYNSGNTIYFGEGSWLTVV.

The chain couples TRBV19 to TRBJ1-4; the match to TRBD1 covers 9 bases. This CDR3 comprises 18 residues. From germline, CDR1 is LNHDA and CDR2 SQIVND (reference sequence). J was trimmed by 7 bases and V by 1 base; bases with no gene match: 13. CDR3 amino acids: CASSIVERTGEESEKLFF. Here the CDR3 DNA reads TGTGCCAGTAGTATAGTCGAACGGACAGGGGAGGAAAGTGAAAAACTGTTTTTT.

The V gene is TRBV7-3, the J gene TRBJ2-1; 10 bases align to TRBD1. CDR3 length equals 14 residues. The trim removed 4 bases at V and 5 bases at J, leaving 2 bases unmatched. CDR1 and CDR2 (germline): SGHTA, FQGTGA. The CDR3 sequence is CASSSGTGDNEQFF. CDR3 sequence (DNA): TGTGCCAGCAGCTCGGGGACAGGGGACAATGAGCAGTTCTTC.

This sequence joins TRBV7-9 and TRBJ2-1, with 11 positions matching TRBD2. Germline V gives CDR1 SEHNR, CDR2 FQNEAQ (reference sequence). The trim removed 1 base at V and 7 bases at J, leaving 3 bases unmatched. This CDR3 has 15 amino acids. Here the CDR3 reads CASSLGLAGSNEQFF. DNA of the CDR3: TGTGCCAGCAGCTTAGGACTAGCGGGATCGAATGAGCAGTTCTTC.

The chain combines TRBV6-1 with TRBJ2-3; the D gene is possibly TRBD1 (5 bases). V was clipped by 4 bases and J by 0 bases, with 14 bases between them. Germline V CDR1 and CDR2: MNHNS, SASEGT. The CDR3 is 16 residues long. The CDR3 sequence is CASSVIQGSSTDTQYF. The CDR3 DNA follows: TGTGCCAGCAGTGTCATTCAGGGATCAAGCACAGATACGCAGTATTTT.

The sample holds many counts of this clone. The rearrangement uses TRBV5-1 and TRBJ1-1; D uncertain. CDR1 and CDR2 (germline): SGHRS, YFSETQ. Trimming shortened V by 0 bases and J by 0 bases, and 6 bases separated the two germline ends. CDR3 size: 14 residues. Written as DNA, the CDR3 is TGCGCCAGCAGCTTGGACGGGATGAACACTGAAGCTTTCTTT. Protein sequence: CASSLDGMNTEAFF.

This clone was seen a single time. V usage is TRBV4-1 and J usage is TRBJ1-2; 7 bases map to TRBD1. In germline, CDR1 is MGHRA, CDR2 YSYEKL. V shed 6 bases, J shed 2 bases, and the junction held 3 bases outside the gene matches. The CDR3 length is 13 residues. This CDR3 reads CASRPTGNYGYTF. As DNA, the CDR3 is TGCGCCAGCAGACCGACAGGGAACTATGGCTACACCTTC.

The rearrangement joins TRBV27 to TRBJ2-5, with D maybe TRBD2 (5 bases). V was cut by 3 bases and J by 5 bases, with 10 bases left in between. The CDR3 spans 13 residues. Germline CDR1 MNHEY, CDR2 SMNVEV (reference sequence). CDR3 nucleotides: TGTGCCAGCAGTTTCAGTCGCGGGGAGACCCAGTACTTC. Its protein is CASSFSRGETQYF.

The V and J genes are TRBV7-6 and TRBJ2-3, with 8 bases matching TRBD2. Germline V gene sequence: CDR1 SGHVS, CDR2 FNYEAQ. Trimming cost V 3 bases and J 1 base; bases outside gene matches: 3. This CDR3 spans 15 amino acids. This CDR3 is CASSFPAGGTDTQYF. CDR3 in DNA: TGTGCCAGCAGCTTCCCAGCGGGGGGCACAGATACGCAGTATTTT.

The chain employs TRBV5-1 and TRBJ1-2, with D maybe TRBD1 (5 bases). The CDR3 contains 14 residues. V was pared by 2 bases and J by 3 bases, with 11 bases between. Germline CDR1 and CDR2: SGHRS and YFSETQ. CDR3 bases: TGCGCCAGCAGCTTAGGCCAGGGCTACTATGGCTACACCTTC. It encodes CASSLGQGYYGYTF.

This sequence joins TRBV5-1 and TRBJ1-4; no reliable D call. CDR3 length: 14 residues. V lost 0 bases and J 8 bases, leaving 11 bases between the germline ends. Germline V gives CDR1 SGHRS, CDR2 YFSETQ. The CDR3 spells CASSLGYDGEKLFF. DNA of the CDR3: TGCGCCAGCAGCTTGGGATACGATGGCGAAAAACTGTTTTTT. Filled out from reference TRBV5-1 and TRBJ1-4, the complete variable domain reads KAGVTQTPRYLIKTRGQQVTLSCSPISGHRSVSWYQQTPGQGLQFLFEYFSETQRNKGNFPGRFSGRQFSNSRSEMNVSTLELGDSALYLCASSLGYDGEKLFFGSGTQLSVL.

This clone occurred once. The rearrangement uses TRBV7-9 and TRBJ1-1; no clear D gene. Trimming left V 0 bases short and J 10 bases short, with 24 bases between. CDR1 and CDR2 (germline): SEHNR, FQNEAQ (reference sequence). The CDR3 runs to 17 residues. Here the CDR3 reads CASSLAGFPLEGVGAFF. CDR3 nucleotides: TGTGCCAGCAGCTTAGCCGGATTCCCGCTAGAGGGAGTGGGAGCTTTCTTT.

The CDR3 loop reads CASSEGTSGGYQETQYF. CDR3 nucleotides: TGTGCCAGCAGCGAAGGGACTAGCGGGGGATACCAAGAGACCCAGTACTTC. The chain combines TRBV5-6 with TRBJ2-5, with 14 bases lining up with TRBD2. CDR1 SGHDT and CDR2 YYEEEE come from the germline V gene. V gave up 4 bases and J gave up 0 bases; unmatched junction bases: 5. The CDR3 extends over 17 amino acids.

This chain links TRBV2 with TRBJ2-2; D might be TRBD2 (6 bases). The CDR3 length is 14 residues. CDR1 and CDR2 from the germline V gene are SNHLY and FYNNEI. Trimming cost V 6 bases and J 2 bases, with 10 bases left between them. CDR3 in amino acids: CASREGPNTGELFF. CDR3 nucleotides: TGTGCCAGCAGGGAGGGACCAAACACCGGGGAGCTGTTTTTT.

The gene calls are TRBV6-5 and TRBJ1-6; 7 nucleotides line up with TRBD1. Looked up from germline, CDR1 is MNHEY and CDR2 is SVGAGI. V lost 6 bases to trimming and J lost 7 bases; unmatched junction nucleotides: 9. CDR3 length equals 15 residues. CDR3: CASSLLQGRNSPLHF. The CDR3 DNA is TGTGCCAGCAGCCTCTTACAGGGGCGGAATTCACCCCTCCACTTT.

V usage is TRBV7-8 and J usage is TRBJ1-4; a possible D gene is TRBD1 (5 bases). The V end lost 5 bases, the J end lost 11 bases, and 30 bases lay between the germline ends. The CDR3 extends over 18 amino acids. Germline CDR1 reads SGHVS; CDR2 reads FQNEAQ. The CDR3: CASSPNSRVLSLKGKLFF. CDR3 bases: TGTGCCAGCAGCCCAAACTCCAGGGTATTAAGCTTGAAGGGGAAACTGTTTTTT.

V gene TRBV9 combines with J gene TRBJ2-5, with 7 bases fitting TRBD2. The V gene end was trimmed by 3 bases and the J gene end by 0 bases; junction bases not matched to a gene: 2. Germline V gene data show CDR1 as SGDLS and CDR2 as YYNGEE. This CDR3 comprises 14 residues. Here the CDR3 reads CASSGGGHQETQYF. In nucleotides, the CDR3 is TGTGCCAGCAGCGGGGGGGGACACCAAGAGACCCAGTACTTC.

The chain couples TRBV7-2 to TRBJ2-5; D may be TRBD1 (6 bases). CDR1 is SGHTA, CDR2 FQGNSA, per germline. This CDR3 comprises 12 residues. V lost 4 bases to trimming and J lost 5 bases, with 8 bases between them. The CDR3 is CASSWTEETQYF. In DNA form, the CDR3 reads TGTGCCAGCAGCTGGACAGAGGAGACCCAGTACTTC.

The chain employs TRBV4-1 and TRBJ1-2; tentative D call: TRBD1 (5 bases). This CDR3 has 14 residues. Trimming took off 1 base at V and 7 bases at J, with 13 bases between the two ends. Germline CDR1 and CDR2: MGHRA and YSYEKL. The CDR3 reads CASSQAGGLTGYTF. The DNA for the CDR3 is TGCGCCAGCAGCCAAGCCGGGGGACTTACTGGCTACACCTTC.

The CDR3 sequence is CASRPGQGSNQPQHF. The CDR3 nucleotides read TGTGCCAGCAGACCGGGACAGGGGAGTAATCAGCCCCAGCATTTT. V is TRBV6-5 and J is TRBJ1-5, with 10 positions matching TRBD1. Trimming took 6 bases from V and 4 from J; bases not matched to a gene: 6. Germline V CDR1 and CDR2: MNHEY, SVGAGI. This CDR3 spans 15 amino acids.

The chain couples TRBV28 to TRBJ2-7; a weak D match, TRBD2 (6 bases). The germline V gene has CDR1 MDHEN and CDR2 SYDVKM. Between the trimmed V and J ends, which lost 4 bases and 1 base, there was a span of 8 bases. The CDR3 runs to 13 residues. The CDR3 is CASSSAGSYEQYV. DNA for the CDR3: TGTGCCAGCAGTTCGGCGGGATCCTACGAGCAGTACGTC.